The 10 T cell receptor beta chains reported below all come from one sample, sequenced in a study of T cell repertoires in cytomegalovirus infection. TCRdb analysed the reads with MiXCR anew, one entry per CDR3 protein. Of 160,000 or so distinct CDR3 sequences in the sample, about a quarter are singletons; the top ten hold 10% to 11%. The sample comprised PBMCs. The receptors were gathered from a human donor in good health (CMV status not recorded). Some clones in this sample may be carry-over from other donors' samples.

There are a few counts of this clonotype. This chain uses TRBV7-9 with TRBJ1-1; 7 positions match TRBD1. Losses at the gene ends were 3 bases for V and 1 base for J; bases not matched to a gene: 8. From germline, CDR1 is SEHNR and CDR2 FQNEAQ (reference sequence). The CDR3 loop spans 16 amino acids. The CDR3 here is CASSLARQGGNTEAFF. CDR3 coding DNA: TGTGCCAGCAGCTTGGCCCGACAGGGAGGGAACACTGAAGCTTTCTTT.

The V call is TRBV6-2 or TRBV6-3, the J call TRBJ2-3; D unclear. Germline CDR1 reads MNHEY; CDR2 reads SVGEGT. With 6 bases removed from V and 1 base from J, the gap between germline ends came to 17 bases. This CDR3 has 16 residues. CDR3 nucleotide sequence: TGTGCCAGCAGAAGACTGTTGCCTCGTGGCACAGATACGCAGTATTTT. It specifies CASRRLLPRGTDTQYF.

CDR3 sequence reads: CASSYSGGTNEKLFF. The CDR3 DNA reads TGTGCCAGCAGTTACTCGGGGGGGACTAATGAAAAACTGTTTTTT. The rearrangement uses TRBV6-5 and TRBJ1-4; weak D call: TRBD1 (5 bases). The CDR3 consists of 15 residues. V was pared by 0 bases and J by 2 bases, with 7 bases between. CDR1 is MNHEY and CDR2 is SVGAGI in the germline V gene.

This clonotype came up many times. The chain is built from TRBV7-9 and TRBJ2-3; D is undetermined. V gave up 5 bases and J gave up 7 bases, with 4 bases separating them. Germline CDR1 and CDR2: SEHNR and FQNEAQ (reference sequence). The CDR3 length is 10 residues. The CDR3 loop reads CASSGYTQYF. CDR3 DNA: TGTGCCAGCAGCGGTTATACGCAGTATTTT.

This clonotype showed up many times. J is TRBJ1-1 and V is TRBV10-3; 10 nucleotides align to TRBD1. With 6 bases clipped from V and 2 bases from J, the junction kept 6 bases outside the gene matches. Germline loops: CDR1 ENHRY, CDR2 SYGVKD. The CDR3 totals 15 residues. CDR3 in DNA: TGTGCCATCAGGCCCGACAGGGGGCTTAACACTGAAGCTTTCTTT. This codes for CAIRPDRGLNTEAFF.

The rearrangement uses TRBV4-3 and TRBJ2-4; D is uncertain. Deletions cut 0 bases from V and 2 bases from J, with 11 bases between. CDR1 is LGHNA, CDR2 YSLEER, per germline. The CDR3 covers 16 residues. CDR3: CASSQDKGITKNIQYF. The CDR3 DNA reads TGCGCCAGCAGCCAAGATAAGGGCATAACCAAAAACATTCAGTACTTC.

This rearrangement joins TRBV20-1 to TRBJ2-7, with a possible D match to TRBD1 (6 bases). Trimming pared 0 bases from V and 2 bases from J, leaving 11 bases between. CDR3 length: 14 residues. The germline gives CDR1 DFQATT, CDR2 SNEGSKA (reference sequence). Written as DNA, the CDR3 is TGCAGTGCTAGAGATCCCGACAGGACCTACGAGCAGTACTTC. It translates to CSARDPDRTYEQYF.

The rearrangement links TRBV7-8 to TRBJ2-1; TRBD2 aligns across 11 bases. Per the germline V gene, CDR1 is SGHVS and CDR2 is FQNEAQ. V lost 1 base to trimming and J lost 10 bases; unmatched junction nucleotides: 12. The CDR3 covers 17 residues. CDR3 region: CASSLVSRLAGLIEQFF. For the CDR3, the DNA is TGTGCCAGCAGCTTAGTTTCCAGACTAGCGGGACTTATCGAGCAGTTCTTC.

DNA of the CDR3: TGCAGCGGGGTGACAGGGACTACTAGCACAGATACGCAGTATTTT. It yields the protein CSGVTGTTSTDTQYF. This chain uses TRBV29-1 with TRBJ2-3; D is perhaps TRBD1 or TRBD2 (7 bases each). Per germline, CDR1 SQVTM and CDR2 ANQGSEA. The CDR3 contains 15 residues. Trimming removed 7 bases at V and 0 bases at J, with 17 bases between.

The chain recombines TRBV6-6 with TRBJ2-1, with 9 bases matching TRBD2. Germline V CDR1 and CDR2: MNHNY, SVGAGI (reference sequence). The CDR3 runs 16 residues. Trimming took 0 bases from V and 7 from J; bases not matched to a gene: 7. CDR3 sequence reads: CASSYSSSGGRNEQFF. The CDR3, as DNA: TGTGCCAGCAGTTACTCGAGTAGCGGGGGTAGAAATGAGCAGTTCTTC.